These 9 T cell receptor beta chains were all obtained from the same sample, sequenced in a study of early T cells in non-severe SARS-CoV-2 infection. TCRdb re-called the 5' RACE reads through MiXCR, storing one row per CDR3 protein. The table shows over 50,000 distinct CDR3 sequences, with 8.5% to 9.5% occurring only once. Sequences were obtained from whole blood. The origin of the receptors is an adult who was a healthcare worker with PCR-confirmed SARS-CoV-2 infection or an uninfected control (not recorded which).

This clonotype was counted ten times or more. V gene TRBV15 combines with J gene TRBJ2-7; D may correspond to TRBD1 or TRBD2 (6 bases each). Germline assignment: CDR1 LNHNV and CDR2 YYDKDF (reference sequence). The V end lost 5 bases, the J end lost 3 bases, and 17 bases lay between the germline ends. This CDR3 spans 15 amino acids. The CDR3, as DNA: TGTGCCACCAGCCCCCGGGGGCAGAAAAACTACGAGCAGTACGTC. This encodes CATSPRGQKNYEQYV.

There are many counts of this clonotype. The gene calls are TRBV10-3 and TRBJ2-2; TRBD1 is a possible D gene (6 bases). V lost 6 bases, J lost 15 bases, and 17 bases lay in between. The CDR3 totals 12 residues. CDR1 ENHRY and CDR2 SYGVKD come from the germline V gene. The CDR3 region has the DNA TGTGCCATCAGCGGCGGACAGTGGTTGTTGTTTTTT. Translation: CAISGGQWLLFF.

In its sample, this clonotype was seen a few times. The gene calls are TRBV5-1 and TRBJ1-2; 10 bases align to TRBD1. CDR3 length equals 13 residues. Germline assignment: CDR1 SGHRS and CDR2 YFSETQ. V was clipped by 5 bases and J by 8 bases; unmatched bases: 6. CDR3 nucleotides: TGCGCCAGCAGAACCGGGACAGGGGACGGCTACACCTTC. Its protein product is CASRTGTGDGYTF.

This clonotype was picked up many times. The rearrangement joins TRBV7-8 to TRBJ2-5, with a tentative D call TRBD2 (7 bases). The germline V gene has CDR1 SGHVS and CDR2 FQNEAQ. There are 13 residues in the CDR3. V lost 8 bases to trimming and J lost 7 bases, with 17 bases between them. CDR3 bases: TGTGCCAGCGTTGGATACAGGGAGGGGACCCAGTACTTC. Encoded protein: CASVGYREGTQYF.

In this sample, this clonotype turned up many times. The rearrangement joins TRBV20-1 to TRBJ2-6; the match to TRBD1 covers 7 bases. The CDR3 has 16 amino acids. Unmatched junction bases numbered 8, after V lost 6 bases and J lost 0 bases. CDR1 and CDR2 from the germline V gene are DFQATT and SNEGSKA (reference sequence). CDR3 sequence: CSAEQGQHSGANVLTF. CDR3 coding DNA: TGCAGTGCAGAGCAGGGACAGCACTCTGGGGCCAACGTCCTGACTTTC.

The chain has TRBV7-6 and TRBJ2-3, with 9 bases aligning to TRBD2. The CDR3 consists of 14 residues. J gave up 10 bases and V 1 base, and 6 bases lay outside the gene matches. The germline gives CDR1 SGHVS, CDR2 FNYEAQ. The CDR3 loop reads CASSLGGGAGAQYF. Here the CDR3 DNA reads TGTGCCAGCAGCTTAGGCGGGGGGGCCGGAGCGCAGTATTTT.

The CDR3 sequence is CASSLASGSSYNEQFF. The CDR3 nucleotides are TGTGCCAGCAGTTTAGCGTCAGGGAGCTCCTACAATGAGCAGTTCTTC. This chain uses TRBV12-3 or TRBV12-4 with TRBJ2-1; D could derive from TRBD1 or TRBD2 (5 bases each). The CDR3 has 16 amino acids. Trimming took off 0 bases at V and 0 bases at J, with 9 bases between the two ends.

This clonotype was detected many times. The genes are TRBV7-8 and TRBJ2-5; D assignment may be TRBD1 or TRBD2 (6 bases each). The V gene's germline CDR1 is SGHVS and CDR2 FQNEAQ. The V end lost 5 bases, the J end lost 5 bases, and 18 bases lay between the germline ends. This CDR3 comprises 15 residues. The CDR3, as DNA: TGTGCCAGCAGCCCGCTGGGGGCGGCGGGGGAGACCCAGTACTTC. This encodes CASSPLGAAGETQYF.

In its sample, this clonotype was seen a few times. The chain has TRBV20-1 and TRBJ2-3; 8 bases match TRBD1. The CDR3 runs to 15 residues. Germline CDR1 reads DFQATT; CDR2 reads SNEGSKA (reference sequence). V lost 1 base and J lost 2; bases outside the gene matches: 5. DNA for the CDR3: TGCAGTGCTAGAGCGGACAGGGTAAACACAGATACGCAGTATTTT. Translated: CSARADRVNTDTQYF.